The sequence of this T cell receptor (beta chain) was determined in a study of T cells in Graves' hyperthyroidism and ophthalmopathy (dated by TCRdb to between 2018 and 2021). Broadly, across the study: Peripheral blood samples were taken at initial diagnosis, before any treatment was given. To identify distinguishing TCR V-J signatures, a discovery cohort of roughly 100 patients was used, comprising 40 to 45 with Graves' ophthalmopathy and around 60 with stable Graves' hyperthyroidism. An independent validation cohort of around 20 hyperthyroidism patients and approximately 17 patients who later progressed to ophthalmopathy tested prospective prediction of ophthalmopathy. For training and testing, the approximately 92 patients in the discovery cohort were randomly divided in a 7:3 ratio. The study also compared thyroid tissue and blood T-cell repertoires from about six Graves' hyperthyroidism patients. After blood sampling, hyperthyroidism patients were treated with methimazole at a starting dose of 30 mg daily, and ophthalmopathy patients were treated with high-dose intravenous methylprednisolone. TCR Vbeta CDR3 sequencing of 120 to 150 peripheral blood samples (roughly 43 ophthalmopathy, 70 to 85 hyperthyroidism and roughly 17 progressor patients) is reported in the paper. Findings and caveats that apply to the study as a whole: In validation, the model predicted progression to ophthalmopathy with over 65% sensitivity and approximately 74% specificity, a median of 6.5 months before onset. A model built on a 13 V-J signature distinguished ophthalmopathy from stable hyperthyroidism, reaching around 90% sensitivity and under 84% specificity in cross-validation and 80%/75% in testing. No statistical method was used to fix the sample size in advance, and group allocation was not hidden from the investigators. Blood samples also contained most of the expanded thyroid clonotypes (frequency above 0.001), which suggests that blood repertoires may reflect thyroid immune responses.

Reading from cysteine to phenylalanine, the CDR3 counts 12 amino acids. The retained sequence is limited to the CDR3, 36 bases, with the frame set at the first base. The germline V gene encodes CDR1 SEHNR and CDR2 FQNEAQ (reference sequence). Stable Graves' hyperthyroidism was defined as the absence of progression to ophthalmopathy over 18 months of follow-up. The hyperthyroidism patients were between 18 and 65 years old and newly diagnosed, with a disease duration of less than 2 months. Any patient with an uncontrolled infection, another autoimmune disease, pregnancy or lactation was excluded. Diagnoses relied on clinical symptoms, serum thyroxine and TRAb, thyroid ultrasound and orbital computed tomography. PBMCs were isolated from about 9.2 ml of fresh peripheral blood by Ficoll-Paque density gradient centrifugation. Trizol reagent was used to extract total RNA, and RNA quality was then checked on an Agilent 2100 Bioanalyzer.

Points on this clonotype: Its antigen is unknown. The junction differs from germline at one of its ends, possibly a read error.

Amplification of TCR beta CDR3 regions was carried out from RNA transcripts. A first-round RT-PCR of the TCR CDR3 used the HTBI primer set with the Qiagen OneStep RT-PCR kit. The libraries were constructed in a second round of multiplex PCR and then size-selected and purified. The libraries were sequenced on an Illumina HiSeq2000 using paired-end 100 bp reads. The original methods were these. Raw data were processed with SOAPnuke, discarding reads with adapters, uncalled bases, mean Phred below 15, or no exact constant-primer or identifier match. COPE v1.2.5 was used to merge high-quality paired reads, and clonotypes were defined as unique nucleotide sequences. Clonotypes were aligned to IMGT TRBV, TRBD and TRBJ reference segments using MiTCR v1.1. Only V-J combinations with frequency above 0.0001, covering about 99% of repertoires, were analysed. The TCS score was defined as F50 (clonal expansion) divided by E x V (chaos), with BLOSUM62-based TCRdist calculated between CDR3 peptides within each V-J. Welch's t-statistics and random forest reduced fewer than 600 V-J features to about 12, which were used in a naive Bayes classifier (R e1071). The similarity between thyroid and blood repertoires was quantified using the Morisita-Horn index. The public reads were reanalyzed by TCRdb: fastp trimming at Q25, MiXCR alignment, in-frame beta chains only. When rows share a CDR3 protein, they turn into one entry using the most common DNA and genes. V and J calls and clone size were set by TCRdb, not the authors. This sample comprises roughly 700,000 distinct CDR3 sequences, about 35% of them detected only once. Clones ranked in the top ten supply less than 35% of the sample.

This chain is built from TRBV7-9 and TRBJ2-5; no D gene is confidently identified. What was sequenced was blood. The sequence was collected from a woman aged 40 to 50 with Graves' hyperthyroidism. For the CDR3, the sequence is CASSLVVEAQYF. The nucleotide sequence reads as follows: TGTGCCAGCAGCCTAGTGGTAGAGGCCCAGTACTTC.